This TCR beta chain comes out of a study of Graves' ophthalmopathy and Graves' hyperthyroidism. For repertoire sequencing, the TCR beta CDR3 regions were amplified from RNA transcripts. The authors performed first-round RT-PCR with HTBI primers and then a second-round multiplex PCR. TCRdb passed the multiplex PCR reads through MiXCR, listing each CDR3 protein once. The sample carries 1 million to 1.3 million distinct CDR3 sequences, roughly 35% recorded once. This clonotype was seen only a few times. The antigen remains undetermined. Study results and caveats: Blood contained most expanded thyroid clonotypes exceeding 0.001 frequency.

CDR3 length: 15 residues. V dropped 2 bases and J dropped 2 bases, with 11 bases sitting between them. Germline CDR1 reads KGHDR; CDR2 reads SFDVKD. The receptor comes from an adult man with Graves' hyperthyroidism. The V and J genes are TRBV24-1 and TRBJ2-5; the D gene could be TRBD1 or TRBD2 (5 bases each). Material for sequencing was peripheral blood or thyroid tissue (not recorded which). The CDR3 loop is CATSDSGRGQETQYF. The CDR3 DNA follows: TGTGCCACCAGTGATTCGGGACGGGGACAAGAGACCCAGTACTTC.